The 14 T cell receptor beta chains presented below share a single source sample, sequenced in a study of shared T cell receptors in the human thymus (dated by TCRdb to about 2021). Receptors were amplified or captured by the immunoSEQ multiplex PCR assay. Imported from immuneACCESS, the table was reduced by TCRdb to in-frame sequences with V and J called. These copies leave out some clones; in studies compared against another copy, an unresolved V gene accounts for under half, and the cause of the remainder is not known. This sample is represented by 700,000 or so clones; approximately 83% of them were singletons. About 0.0098% of the sample rests with the top ten. Another study also made use of these data, one on human thymus T cells.

The source material was thymocytes. The receptor set was obtained from a girl under three years old with a congenital heart defect. Donor details come from another sample of the same person, matched by shared clones.

This clone was seen a few times. The V and J genes are TRBV6-5 and TRBJ2-2; 7 nucleotides agree with TRBD1. The germline CDR1 and CDR2 sequences are MNHEY and SVGAGI. Losses at the gene ends were 6 bases for V and 5 bases for J; bases not matched to a gene: 0. There are 12 residues in the CDR3. DNA for the CDR3: TGTGCCAGCAGGACAGGGACCGGGGAGCTGTTTTTT. This sequence encodes CASRTGTGELFF.

This chain uses TRBV27 with TRBJ2-7; TRBD2 might be the D (5 bases). Trimming stripped 6 bases from V and 3 bases from J, with 15 bases between. CDR3 length equals 14 residues. Germline V lookup: CDR1 MNHEY, CDR2 SMNVEV (reference sequence). CDR3 residues: CASRKGRGSYEQYF. DNA for the CDR3: TGTGCCAGCAGGAAGGGCCGAGGGAGCTACGAGCAGTACTTC.

The V gene is TRBV10-3, the J gene TRBJ1-2, with TRBD1 as a possible D gene (5 bases). V shed 7 bases and J shed 6 bases, with 15 bases lying between them. From germline, CDR1 is ENHRY and CDR2 SYGVKD. The CDR3 sequence is 13 residues long. The CDR3 bases are TGTGCCATCAACCCGGGGGGGGATCATGGCTACACCTTC. Protein sequence: CAINPGGDHGYTF.

The chain combines TRBV19 with TRBJ1-2, with 10 bases aligning to TRBD1. Germline assignment: CDR1 LNHDA and CDR2 SQIVND (reference sequence). The CDR3 loop spans 14 amino acids. Trimming at V came to 9 bases and at J to 8 bases, leaving 12 bases not matched to a gene. CDR3 in amino acids: CARKSTGGAEGYTF. CDR3 nucleotides: TGTGCCAGAAAATCGACAGGGGGCGCGGAGGGCTACACCTTC.

This rearrangement joins TRBV10-3 to TRBJ2-2; possible D gene TRBD2, 5 bases. Per the germline V gene, CDR1 is ENHRY and CDR2 is SYGVKD. Trimming took 2 bases from V and 0 from J, leaving 16 bases between them. This CDR3 is 18 amino acids long. The CDR3 is CAISEPPASGTNTGELFF. The CDR3 DNA sequence: TGTGCCATCAGTGAGCCGCCTGCATCCGGGACGAACACCGGGGAGCTGTTTTTT.

The chain couples TRBV4-1 to TRBJ2-1, with 7 nucleotides matching TRBD2. V gave up 5 bases and J gave up 4 bases; unmatched junction bases: 14. Germline CDR1 reads MGHRA; CDR2 reads YSYEKL. The CDR3 totals 17 residues. CDR3 amino acids: CASSEHHPGLPYNEQFF. CDR3 bases: TGCGCCAGCAGCGAACACCATCCGGGACTACCGTACAATGAGCAGTTCTTC.

The gene calls are TRBV28 and TRBJ2-3, with 8 bases fitting TRBD2. CDR1 MDHEN and CDR2 SYDVKM come from the germline V gene. There are 17 residues in the CDR3. The junction had 14 bases not matched to a gene; V was cut back by 6 bases and J by 3 bases. The CDR3 DNA follows: TGTGCCAGCAGCGACCACACGCGCCGGGGGGGAACAGATACGCAGTATTTT. Amino acids: CASSDHTRRGGTDTQYF.

V gene TRBV5-5 combines with J gene TRBJ1-2, with 10 positions matching TRBD1. This CDR3 has 18 amino acids. J gave up 3 bases and V 4 bases, and 15 bases lay outside the gene matches. Germline V gene sequence: CDR1 SGHKS, CDR2 YYEKEE (reference sequence). The CDR3 DNA follows: TGTGCCAGCAGCCAACGAATCGAGACAGGGGGCGATGACTATGGCTACACCTTC. The encoded protein is CASSQRIETGGDDYGYTF.

This clone has a handful of counts. The chain uses TRBV6-1 and TRBJ1-2; a weak D match, TRBD1 (5 bases). Germline assignment: CDR1 MNHNS and CDR2 SASEGT. This CDR3 spans 15 amino acids. The V and J ends lost 3 bases and 8 bases respectively, with 19 bases between them. The CDR3 loop reads CASSDWKAGLGGYTF. In DNA form, the CDR3 reads TGTGCCAGCAGTGATTGGAAAGCAGGGTTGGGGGGCTACACCTTC.

V and J are TRBV27 and TRBJ2-3; 8 nucleotides agree with TRBD1. The CDR3 extends over 17 amino acids. Germline V gene lookup returns CDR1 MNHEY and CDR2 SMNVEV (reference sequence). V lost 4 bases and J lost 3; bases outside the gene matches: 12. CDR3 coding DNA: TGTGCCAGCAGTTCCCCCCTTGCAGGGGGCGATACAGATACGCAGTATTTT. It yields the protein CASSSPLAGGDTDTQYF.

This clone appeared a few times. The rearrangement uses TRBV2 and TRBJ2-7; 9 bases fit TRBD1. There are 13 residues in the CDR3. Germline CDR1 and CDR2: SNHLY and FYNNEI. After removal of 8 bases from V and 5 bases from J, the junction contained 7 bases not matched to a gene. CDR3 sequence: CASGGTGLNEQYF. The DNA for the CDR3 is TGTGCCAGCGGGGGGACAGGGCTCAACGAGCAGTACTTC. The full variable domain, completed using reference TRBV2 and TRBJ2-7, is EPEVTQTPSHQVTQMGQEVILRCVPISNHLYFYWYRQILGQKVEFLVSFYNNEISEKSEIFDDQFSVERPDGSNFTLKIRSTKLEDSAMYFCASGGTGLNEQYFGPGTRLTVT.

The chain joins TRBV19 to TRBJ1-5; 8 nucleotides line up with TRBD1. The CDR3 runs 16 residues. With V trimmed by 7 bases and J by 1 base, 9 bases remained unmatched. Germline V gene data show CDR1 as LNHDA and CDR2 as SQIVND (reference sequence). The CDR3 DNA reads TGTGCCAGTACTACCCAGGGGGCGCAAAGCAATCAGCCCCAGCATTTT. It encodes CASTTQGAQSNQPQHF.

The chain employs TRBV27 and TRBJ1-2, with 9 bases aligning to TRBD1. Trimming removed 4 bases from V and 8 bases from J; junction bases left unmatched: 11. The CDR3 is made up of 15 amino acids. Per germline, CDR1 MNHEY and CDR2 SMNVEV (reference sequence). The CDR3 loop is CASSSKSRDRDGYTF. The CDR3 coding sequence is TGTGCCAGCAGTTCCAAGTCCCGGGACAGGGACGGCTACACCTTC.

This chain uses TRBV19 with TRBJ1-6; TRBD1 agrees at 10 bases. Germline CDR1 reads LNHDA; CDR2 reads SQIVND (reference sequence). The CDR3 contains 15 residues. V lost 5 bases and J lost 6; bases outside the gene matches: 4. The CDR3 sequence: CASSVTGGGNSPLHF. The DNA of the CDR3 is TGTGCCAGTAGTGTGACAGGGGGCGGTAATTCACCCCTCCACTTT.